A selection of T cell receptor beta chains follows, all from one sample in a study of control samples from healthy donors and cancer patients. Data came from immunoSEQ multiplex PCR; TCRdb stores just in-frame clones and leaves some out. The sample comprises around 130,000 clones, about 86% of which are singletons, and roughly an eighth rests with the top ten. Sequencing was done on a sample of blood. These receptors originate from a man under 40 in good health. The CDR3 runs from the conserved cysteine through the conserved F or W. The order of the fields is D gene, V gene, clone size, J gene, CDR3 DNA, CDR3 protein. The D gene is left open where the match is weak. A row's size may be missing; if present it is once, few, many or a size class.

>NA|TRBV10-3|NA|TRBJ1-1
TGTGCCATCAGTGAGTCGCGGGGGCTGGTCACTGAAGCTTTCTTT
CAISESRGLVTEAFF
>NA|TRBV4-1|NA|TRBJ2-5
TGCGCCAGCAGCCAAGAAGAGTACAGAAAGGAGACCCAGTACTTC
CASSQEEYRKETQYF
>NA|TRBV12-3/TRBV12-4|NA|TRBJ1-2
TGTGCCAGCAGTTTAGGCTCCGGCTACACCTTC
CASSLGSGYTF
>TRBD1|TRBV5-8|NA|TRBJ1-5
TGTGCCAGCAGCCTACAGGGGGATGTGGATCAGCCCCAGCATTTT
CASSLQGDVDQPQHF
>NA|TRBV4-1|NA|TRBJ2-3
TGCGCCAGCAGCCTAATCGGGCCGACAGATACGCAGTATTTT
CASSLIGPTDTQYF
>TRBD1|TRBV5-4|few|TRBJ2-3
TGTGCCAGCAGCGACCGGGACAGGGGGGGGGCAGATACGCAGTATTTT
CASSDRDRGGADTQYF
>NA|TRBV4-2|NA|TRBJ1-4
TGTGCCAGCAGCCAAGAGTACGAGACAGGCTCTAATGAAAAACTGTTTTTT
CASSQEYETGSNEKLFF
>NA|TRBV6-5|NA|TRBJ1-6
TGTGCCAGCAGTTACTCGGCCAATTCACCCCTCCACTTT
CASSYSANSPLHF
>NA|TRBV6-1|NA|TRBJ1-2
TGTGCCAGCAGTGAAAACGGACCGAACTATGGCTACACCTTC
CASSENGPNYGYTF
>NA|TRBV3-1/TRBV3-2|medium-sized|TRBJ1-1
TGTGCCAGCAGCCAAGGAAGGGGGGAGGCTTTCTTT
CASSQGRGEAFF
>TRBD2|TRBV11-2|NA|TRBJ2-7
TGTGCCAGCAGCTTAGAGGGGGGAGCGGGAACCCTTCTCTACTTC
CASSLEGGAGTLLYF
>NA|TRBV19|NA|TRBJ1-3
TGTGCCAGTAGTGGCGGGGGCCGAAGAAACACCATATATTTT
CASSGGGRRNTIYF
>TRBD2|TRBV7-9|NA|TRBJ2-5
TGTGCCAGCAGCTTTGGGACTAGCAAAGAGACCCAGTACTTC
CASSFGTSKETQYF
>TRBD2|TRBV19|few|TRBJ2-5
TGTGCCAGTACCGCGGGGGGGCAAGAGACCCAGTACTTC
CASTAGGQETQYF
>NA|TRBV5-5|NA|TRBJ1-4
TGTGCCAGCAGCTTGGGAGGGACAAGGAATGAAAAACTGTTTTTT
CASSLGGTRNEKLFF
>TRBD1|TRBV16|NA|TRBJ1-1
TGTGCCAGCAGCCAGGCCCCAGGGGGGGGGACTGAAGCTTTCTTT
CASSQAPGGGTEAFF
>NA|TRBV19|once|TRBJ1-2
TGTGCCAGTAGAGAACAAGTTGATTCGGGCTACACCTTC
CASREQVDSGYTF
>TRBD2|TRBV7-9|NA|TRBJ2-1
TGTGCCAGCAGCTGGGCTAGCGGGGGGGCTTATGAGCAGTTCTTC
CASSWASGGAYEQFF